This T cell receptor (beta chain) is from a study of identical twins. Findings and limits, study-wide: While abundant cord blood beta clonotypes carried fewer insertions, memory repertoires showed no such pattern.

V lost 8 bases and J lost 0, with 20 bases in between. The CDR3 runs to 17 residues. Germline loops: CDR1 MRHNA, CDR2 SNTAGT. About this clonotype: Its antigen is not identified.

MiXCR was run by TCRdb on the 5' RACE reads, yielding one entry per CDR3 protein. The table lists 1.5 million or so distinct CDR3 sequences, more than 30% of them singletons. This receptor was obtained from a newborn girl in good health. The chain combines TRBV6-4 with TRBJ1-3; D may be TRBD1 (5 bases). Sequenced sample: cord blood. The CDR3 spells CASSSLWGRRSGNTIYF. The DNA for the CDR3 is TGTGCCAGCTCTTCCCTTTGGGGGAGACGCTCTGGAAACACCATATATTTT.